This T cell receptor beta chain is drawn from a study of human T cells and chemical hapten exposure. Study as a whole: Diphenylcyclopropenone was administered weekly to the scalp of patients throughout the approximately 23-week study.

The time point is: pre-sensitization, week 0. Treatment of the sample: therapeutic diphenylcyclopropenone sensitization with weekly scalp DPC. Participating donors were patients with alopecia, aged 18 to 70 years, considered appropriate candidates for DPC. The CDR3 sequence is 11 residues long. Individual cDNA molecules each carried unique molecular identifiers attached by the library. Via MiXCR, TCRdb re-called the RACE reads, giving one row per CDR3 protein. The sample lists 250,000 or so distinct CDR3 sequences, roughly 7.4% occurring once. Sequenced material: whole blood, taken in connection with sensitization to the hapten diphenylcyclopropenone (DPC). This sequence joins TRBV21-1 and TRBJ2-7. TRBV21-1 is a listed pseudogene. This receptor was taken from a man younger than 35 with alopecia areata. Some clones in this sample may be carry-over from other donors' samples. The CDR3 nucleotides read TGTGCCAGCATCCTTGGGTTCGAGCAGTACTTC. Protein: CASILGFEQYF.